This TCR beta chain was profiled in a study of T cells in localized non-small cell lung cancer (dated by TCRdb to the early 2020s). Background on the whole study: Comparing tumors with uninvolved tumor-adjacent lungs, the study looked at the T cell repertoires of around 250 patients with early-stage NSCLC. All 230 or so NSCLC patients in the cohort were treatment-naive and had localized lung tumors that were resected. Of the NSCLC patients, approximately 130 were male and approximately 99 were female, and the mean age was about 69 years. Results and caveats for the whole study, not just this receptor: A median of approximately 50 of the top 100 tumor clones turned up in the paired uninvolved adjacent lung, and around 27 of those clones also ranked among the top 100 of that same adjacent lung. Uninvolved tumor-adjacent lung showed the highest T cell clonality, higher than tumor, which suggests more focused antigenic responses in the uninvolved tumor-adjacent lung. Higher blood T cell density associated with longer overall survival, while higher adjacent-lung clonality associated with shorter survival. Because of the exploratory design, TCR variables were selected using unadjusted p-values without false-discovery rate correction. Because multi-region sequencing of the tumors was not done, intratumor heterogeneity could not be ruled out.

As to this clone: No cognate antigen has been identified for it. No much larger clonotype is one base removed from it; base qualities were not supplied.

The V end gives up 4 bases and the J end 4 bases, leaving 7 bases in the junction not matched to a gene. From cysteine to phenylalanine, the CDR3 is 15 amino acids long. The DNA shown is the 45-base CDR3, in frame from base 1. The germline V gene (reference sequence) supplies CDR1 MNHEY and CDR2 SMNVEV. At diagnosis, peripheral blood, uninvolved tumor-adjacent lung and tumor were collected and were preserved as a mix of fresh-frozen and FFPE material. Blood samples were analyzed as peripheral blood mononuclear cells for TCR repertoire profiling. TCR beta CDR3 regions were sequenced from DNA using the immunoSEQ Assay. The original methods were these. To compute T cell density, TCR beta template counts were normalized to usable DNA, which was estimated by amplifying housekeeping genes. Richness was estimated using the preseqR package, with extrapolation to 400,000 templates for PBMC samples and to 120,000 templates for tissue samples. Clonality was taken to be one minus Pielou's evenness. Differential abundance testing on productive amino-acid clonotypes, with a minimum total count of 5 and an alpha of 0.1, was used to identify tissue-enriched TCRs. The Jaccard Index and the Morisita Overlap Index were used to quantify repertoire overlap between compartments. GLIPH clustered TCR beta CDR3s with public tetramer-defined viral CDR3s; viral motifs required at least three viral sequences plus V-gene enrichment. The table was pulled from immuneACCESS by TCRdb, which kept in-frame rearrangements only. Such tables lose some clones; where checked, under half of the loss comes from unresolved V genes, and the rest has no known cause. For V, J and clone size, that table is used; D and trimming come from the DNA. For this sample there are 15,000 to 20,000 clones; 75% to 90% appear just once. Together, the top ten hold under 4% of the sample.

The chain uses TRBV27 and TRBJ2-7; a stretch of 10 junction bases matches TRBD1. The TCR sequence derives from an older male donor with stage II squamous cell lung carcinoma. The input for sequencing was peripheral blood, taken before any cancer treatment. The CDR3 protein is CASSSTGGGWYEQYF. The DNA sequence reads TGTGCCAGCAGTTCGACAGGGGGCGGTTGGTACGAGCAGTACTTC.